This section outlines one T cell receptor beta chain sequence together with its context. Here immunoSEQ multiplex PCR was the method, and the copy in TCRdb shows in-frame clones only, minus some. This sample carries about 170,000 clones, about four fifths of them seen once, and the ten largest clones take under 3.5%. The record originates from a study of blood T cell repertoires in COVID-19. In the study overall: Donors in the United States, Italy and Spain gave samples during acute or convalescent COVID-19. T cells, B-cell-depleted T cells, or PBMCs provided the cDNA or gDNA that served as material.

Trimming left V 3 bases short and J 1 base short, with 17 bases between. Germline V gene lookup returns CDR1 MNHEY and CDR2 SMNVEV (reference sequence). The CDR3 spans 17 residues. The receptor's source is a woman at least 80 years old with COVID-19, enrolled during active disease. Specimen: peripheral blood. This chain links TRBV27 with TRBJ2-3, with D possibly matching TRBD1 (6 bases). In DNA, the CDR3 is TGTGCCAGCAGTTTTTTGGGGGCCGGAACCGGCACAGATACGCAGTATTTT. Translating it yields CASSFLGAGTGTDTQYF.